This T cell receptor (beta chain) was captured by sequencing in a study of control samples from healthy donors and cancer patients. Assay used: immunoSEQ multiplex PCR; TCRdb lists only in-frame clones, some missing. This repertoire shows 100,000 to 150,000 clones, about 90% found once; its top ten account for over 2.5%. The CDR3 has 18 amino acids. Germline V CDR1 and CDR2: SEHNR, FQNEAQ (reference sequence). V was shortened by 5 bases and J by 0 bases, with 22 bases between the two germline ends. The rearrangement links TRBV7-9 to TRBJ1-1; maybe TRBD1 (6 bases). The TCR comes from a man aged 55 to 70 in good health. Sequencing was performed on blood. Here the CDR3 reads CASSRTLGGGQMNTEAFF. Written as DNA, the CDR3 is TGTGCCAGCAGCCGAACTCTTGGCGGGGGCCAAATGAACACTGAAGCTTTCTTT.